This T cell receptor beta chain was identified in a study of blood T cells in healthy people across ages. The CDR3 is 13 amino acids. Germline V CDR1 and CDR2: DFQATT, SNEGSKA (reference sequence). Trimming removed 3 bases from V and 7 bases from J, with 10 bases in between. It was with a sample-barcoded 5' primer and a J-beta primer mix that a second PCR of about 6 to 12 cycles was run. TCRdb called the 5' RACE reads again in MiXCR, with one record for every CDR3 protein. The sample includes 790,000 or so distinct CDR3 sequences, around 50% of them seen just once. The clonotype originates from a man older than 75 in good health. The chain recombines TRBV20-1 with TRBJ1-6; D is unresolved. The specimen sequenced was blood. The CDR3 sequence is CSAREQTNSPLHF. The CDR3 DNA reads TGCAGTGCTAGGGAACAGACCAATTCACCCCTCCACTTT.